This TCR beta chain was captured by sequencing in a study of identical twins (dated by TCRdb to about 2016). Background for the entire study: TCR alpha and beta repertoires from monozygotic twins, unrelated adults of various ages and cord blood were deep-sequenced to test whether fetal clonotypes persist. Replicate twin experiments were performed at different times using different library preparation protocols to rule out contamination. The full study reports these points: Zero-insertion analyses could be partly confounded by invariant T cells such as MAIT and iNKT, although diverse VJ usage argued against such confounding for most clonotypes. A weaker excess of twin sharing was found in beta out-of-frame sequences because the signal-to-noise ratio was lowered by fewer shared sequences. In monozygotic twins, out-of-frame TCR alpha sharing was systematically underestimated by recombination models, although the models agreed with sharing between unrelated individuals. Out-of-frame TCR alpha sequences shared between twins showed an excess of low generation-probability sequences compared with coincidental sharing between unrelated individuals. Fewer insertions were carried by abundant cord blood beta clonotypes; a weaker similar trend was observed in young adult naive repertoires, while no such trend was observed in memory repertoires. Because the same donors could not be followed over many years, the conclusions depended on cross-sectional statistical analysis.

Including the terminal cysteine and phenylalanine, the CDR3 comprises 14 residues. Only CDR3 DNA remains: 42 bases, in frame from the first base. V was cut back by 2 bases and J by 2 bases, leaving a gap of 10 bases between them. The germline V gene sets CDR1 to MNHEY and CDR2 to SVGAGI. The library was produced with 5' RACE. Sequenced on an Illumina HiSeq 2000. Template switching introduced a universal primer binding site; the final cDNA contained a unique molecular identifier, enabling accurate counting of TCR cDNA molecules. Specific primers in the conserved constant-segment region were used to synthesize first-strand cDNA for the TCR alpha and beta chains. Each cDNA library was double barcoded, with a SMART-Mk sample barcode plus Illumina barcodes, to control for contamination. TruSeq adapter sequences along with Illumina sample barcodes were introduced in two successive PCR steps. The Illumina HiSeq platform was used with custom primers to sequence TCR alpha and beta cDNA libraries. In the original analysis: MiGEC was used to process raw reads and extract unique molecular identifiers, and MiXCR was used to find CDR3 positions. For each individual, recombination models were inferred using an EM algorithm with the repgenHMM and IGoR tools. Shared clonotypes were analyzed with the tcR package in R, and sharing was normalized by the product of cloneset sizes. To study raw recombination without the effects of thymic and clonal selection, out-of-frame nonproductive sequences were analyzed. The raw public reads went through TCRdb reprocessing: fastp at Q25, MiXCR clone calling, in-frame beta chains kept. Duplicate CDR3 protein sequences are folded into a single record with the most common DNA and genes. The V and J calls follow TCRdb's processing rather than the paper's. For this sample there are 450,000 or so distinct CDR3 sequences; 20% to 30% appear just once. The ten largest clones take up around 3% of the sample.

In the case of this clonotype: This receptor's antigen is unknown. The record has no base qualities; no much larger clone is one base away.

All donors were healthy Caucasians. The twin cohort comprised three pairs of female monozygotic twins, all aged roughly 18 to 30 years. Positive isolation kits from Invitrogen were used to isolate the CD4+ and CD8+ T cell populations. In addition, the sample was reused for a study of T cells expressing NK-cell markers. The second paper states: Under ten donors provided sorted CD3+CD56+NKG2C+, CD3+CD56+NKG2C- and CD3+CD56-NKG2C+ T-cell subsets, whose TCR beta-chain repertoires were profiled. Among the eight sequenced donors, only one was HCMV-seronegative, while the other seven were HCMV-seropositive. In several experiments an anti-gammadeltaTCR antibody was added to restrict sorting to alphabetaTCR-expressing T cells. In over 5 donors, the dominant CD3+CD56+NKG2C+ clonotypes were among the top 10 CD8+ clonotypes and accounted for 1.0-7.0% of CD8+ T cells. Those dominant clonotypes were again the most abundant among CD3+CD56-NKG2C+ cells in several donors, at 28.3-60.1%. Whether the expanded NKG2C-expressing T cell clones were specific for HCMV antigens was left unclear. All eight donors whose samples were sequenced were randomly selected healthy volunteers, three of them men and five women. A commercial ELISA kit detecting HCMV-specific IgG in serum was used to determine HCMV serostatus. MIGEC was used to demultiplex reads and group reads by UMI, and MiTCR was used to assemble and quantify clonotypes. To remove erroneous sequences, TCR cDNA sequences were retained only when supported by two or more reads. The tcR package was used for downstream repertoire analysis, with clonotypes matched between fractions based on CDR3 nucleotide sequence plus V segment. VDJmatch was used to annotate antigen specificity against VDJdb, with one amino acid substitution allowed in CDR3.

The sample taken for sequencing was CD4+ T cells sorted from blood. This sequence originates from a woman aged 18-29 years in good health. The V and J genes are TRBV6-5 and TRBJ2-7; the D region possibly corresponds to TRBD1 (6 bases align). The nucleotide sequence is TGTGCCAGCAGTTACGGACAGAGGACCTACGAGCAGTACTTC. It codes for CASSYGQRTYEQYF.